What follows describes a single T cell receptor (beta chain). The protocol was immunoSEQ multiplex PCR, while the TCRdb copy is restricted to in-frame clones and leaves out a portion. The sample consists of 25,000 to 40,000 clones, 72% of them appearing once. Time point specified: cycle 4 day 1 (C4D1), after more than five weeks of nivolumab. Brentuximab vedotin exposure varied among the patients, all of whom had relapsed after autologous stem cell transplantation. The sample originates from a study of PD-1 blockade in classical Hodgkin lymphoma. The CDR3 consists of 13 residues. Trimming took 3 bases from V and 1 from J, leaving 6 bases between them. Germline assignment: CDR1 SSHAT and CDR2 FNYEAQ (reference sequence).

The source material was peripheral blood mononuclear cells (PBMCs), sampled before the fourth cycle of nivolumab. The TCR sequence derives from a human donor with classical Hodgkin lymphoma. The chain recombines TRBV7-7 with TRBJ1-1; D is unresolved. In nucleotides, the CDR3 is TGTGCCAGCAGCTTGGCCACGAACACTGAAGCTTTCTTT. Translating it yields CASSLATNTEAFF.